This T cell receptor (beta chain) came from a study of T-cell memory formation after mild COVID-19. Across the whole study: The TCR clusters were mostly specific to one donor. Findings and limits, study-wide: CD4+ contracting clones lay mainly in CM and EM, CD8+ ones in EMRA.

V was shortened by 7 bases and J by 4 bases, with 13 bases between the two germline ends. Germline CDR1 MNHEY, CDR2 SVGEGT. The length of the CDR3 is 13 residues. Barcoded TCR alpha and TCR beta cDNA libraries with UMIs came from 5'RACE using constant-segment primers. TCRdb reanalysed the 5' RACE reads using MiXCR and keeps one entry per CDR3 protein. The sample carries roughly 610,000 distinct CDR3 sequences, roughly 17% recorded once. On this clonotype itself: Its antigen is currently unknown.

This sequence joins TRBV6-2 or TRBV6-3 and TRBJ2-5; D remains unclear. The sequenced sample consisted of PBMCs or a T cell subset sorted from them (not recorded which). This clonotype originated in an adult woman who had mild COVID-19 (a few samples of this study predate the infection). Cell type and time point are not known. CDR3 DNA sequence: TGTGCCAGCACCCACGCCGGGCGAGAGACCCAGTACTTC. As protein: CASTHAGRETQYF.